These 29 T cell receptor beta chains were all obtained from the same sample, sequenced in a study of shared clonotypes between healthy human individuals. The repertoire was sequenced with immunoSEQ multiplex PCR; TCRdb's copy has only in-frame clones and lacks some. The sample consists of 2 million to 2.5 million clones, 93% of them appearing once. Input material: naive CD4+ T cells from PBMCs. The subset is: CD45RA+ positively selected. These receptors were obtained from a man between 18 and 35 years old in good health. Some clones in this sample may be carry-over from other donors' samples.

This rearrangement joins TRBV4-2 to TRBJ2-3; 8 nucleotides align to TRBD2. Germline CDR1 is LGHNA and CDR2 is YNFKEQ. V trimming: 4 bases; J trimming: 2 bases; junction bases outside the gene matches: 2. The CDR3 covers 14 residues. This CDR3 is CASSLSGITDTQYF. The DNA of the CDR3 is TGTGCCAGCAGCCTTAGCGGGATCACAGATACGCAGTATTTT.

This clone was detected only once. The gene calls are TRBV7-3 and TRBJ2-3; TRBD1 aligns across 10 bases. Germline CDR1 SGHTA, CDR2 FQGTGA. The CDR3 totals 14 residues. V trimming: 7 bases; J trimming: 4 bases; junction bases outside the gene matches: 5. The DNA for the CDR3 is TGTGCCAGCACCCGGGACAGGGGTTCAGATACGCAGTATTTT. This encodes CASTRDRGSDTQYF.

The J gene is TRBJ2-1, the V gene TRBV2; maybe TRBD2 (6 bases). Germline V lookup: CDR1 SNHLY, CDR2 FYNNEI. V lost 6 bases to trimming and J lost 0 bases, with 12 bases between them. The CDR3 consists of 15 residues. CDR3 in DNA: TGTGCCAGCAGCGGAGGGGAAAGCTCCTACAATGAGCAGTTCTTC. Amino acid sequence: CASSGGESSYNEQFF.

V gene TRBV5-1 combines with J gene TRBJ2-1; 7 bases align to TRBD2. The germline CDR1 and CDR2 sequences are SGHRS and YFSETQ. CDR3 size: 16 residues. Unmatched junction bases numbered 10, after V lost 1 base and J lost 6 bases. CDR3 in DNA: TGCGCCAGCAGCTTGATAGGCGGACTAGTCGTCAATGAGCAGTTCTTC. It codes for CASSLIGGLVVNEQFF.

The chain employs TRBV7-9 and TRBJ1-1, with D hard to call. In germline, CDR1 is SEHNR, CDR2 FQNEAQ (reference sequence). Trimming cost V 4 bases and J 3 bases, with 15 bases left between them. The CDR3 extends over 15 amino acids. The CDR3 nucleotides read TGTGCCAGCAGCTCGGGCCGCCGCGGTGACACTGAAGCTTTCTTT. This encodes CASSSGRRGDTEAFF. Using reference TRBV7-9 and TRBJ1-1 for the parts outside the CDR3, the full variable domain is DTGVSQNPRHKITKRGQNVTFRCDPISEHNRLYWYRQTLGQGPEFLTYFQNEAQLEKSRLLSDRFSAERPKGSFSTLEIQRTEQGDSAMYLCASSSGRRGDTEAFFGQGTRLTVV.

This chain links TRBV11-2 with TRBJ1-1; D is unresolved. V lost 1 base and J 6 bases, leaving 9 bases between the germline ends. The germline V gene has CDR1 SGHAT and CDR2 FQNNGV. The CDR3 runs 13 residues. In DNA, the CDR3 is TGTGCCAGCAGCTTAGTAGCGACCCCTGAAGCTTTCTTT. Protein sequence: CASSLVATPEAFF.

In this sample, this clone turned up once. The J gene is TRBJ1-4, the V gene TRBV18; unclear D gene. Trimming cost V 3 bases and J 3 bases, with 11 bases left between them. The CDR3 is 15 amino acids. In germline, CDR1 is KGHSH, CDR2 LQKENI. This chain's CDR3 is CASSPRTDPNEKLFF. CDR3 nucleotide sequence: TGTGCCAGCTCACCTAGGACGGATCCTAATGAAAAACTGTTTTTT.

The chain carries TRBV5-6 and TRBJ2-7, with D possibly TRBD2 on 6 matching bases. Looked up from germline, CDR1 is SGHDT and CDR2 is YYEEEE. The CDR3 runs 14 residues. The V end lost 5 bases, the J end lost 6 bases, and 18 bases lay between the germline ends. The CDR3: CASRSWDSKPEQYF. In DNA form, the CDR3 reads TGTGCCAGCAGGAGCTGGGACTCAAAGCCCGAGCAGTACTTC.

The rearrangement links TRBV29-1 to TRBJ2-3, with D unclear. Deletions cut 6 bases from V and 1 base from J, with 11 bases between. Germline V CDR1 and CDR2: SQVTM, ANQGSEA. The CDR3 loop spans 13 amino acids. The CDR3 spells CSVLWAGTDTQYF. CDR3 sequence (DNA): TGCAGCGTACTATGGGCGGGCACAGATACGCAGTATTTT.

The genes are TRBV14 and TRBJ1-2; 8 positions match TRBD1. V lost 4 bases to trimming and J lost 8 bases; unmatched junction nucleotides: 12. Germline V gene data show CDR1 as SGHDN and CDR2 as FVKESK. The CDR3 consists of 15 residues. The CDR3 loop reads CASSPRPNRGGGYTF. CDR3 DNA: TGTGCCAGCAGCCCGCGGCCAAACAGGGGGGGAGGCTACACCTTC.

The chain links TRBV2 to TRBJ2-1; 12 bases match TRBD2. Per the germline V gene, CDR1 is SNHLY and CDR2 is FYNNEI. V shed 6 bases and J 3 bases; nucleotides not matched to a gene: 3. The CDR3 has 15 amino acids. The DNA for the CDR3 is TGTGCCAGCAGGGGGACTAGCGGGTTCTACAATGAGCAGTTCTTC. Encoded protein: CASRGTSGFYNEQFF.

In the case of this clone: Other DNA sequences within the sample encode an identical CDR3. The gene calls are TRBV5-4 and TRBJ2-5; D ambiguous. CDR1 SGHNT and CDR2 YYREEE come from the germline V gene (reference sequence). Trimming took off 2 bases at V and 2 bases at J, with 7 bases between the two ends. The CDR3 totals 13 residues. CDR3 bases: TGTGCCAGCAGCTTATCAGCTCAAGAGACCCAGTACTTC. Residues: CASSLSAQETQYF.

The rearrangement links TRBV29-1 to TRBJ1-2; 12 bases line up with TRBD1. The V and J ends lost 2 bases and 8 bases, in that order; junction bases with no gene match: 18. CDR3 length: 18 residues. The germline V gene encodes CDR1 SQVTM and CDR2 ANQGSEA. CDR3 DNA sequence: TGCAGCGTTGAATTAAGGCGGGGACAGGGGGCCCCCGGTTGGGGCTACACCTTC. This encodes CSVELRRGQGAPGWGYTF.

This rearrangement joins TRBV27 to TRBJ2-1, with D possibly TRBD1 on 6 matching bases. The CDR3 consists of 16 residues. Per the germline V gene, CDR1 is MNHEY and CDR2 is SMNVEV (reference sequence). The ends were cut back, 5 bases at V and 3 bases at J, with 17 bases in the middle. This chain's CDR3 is CASSQLRGHLYNEQFF. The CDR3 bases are TGTGCCAGCAGTCAACTCAGGGGCCACCTCTACAATGAGCAGTTCTTC.

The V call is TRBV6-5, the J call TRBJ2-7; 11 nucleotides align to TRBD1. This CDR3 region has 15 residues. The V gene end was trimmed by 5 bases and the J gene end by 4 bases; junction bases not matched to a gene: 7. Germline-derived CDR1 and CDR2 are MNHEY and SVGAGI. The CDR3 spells CASSRTGGLSYEQYF. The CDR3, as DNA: TGTGCCAGCAGTCGGACAGGGGGCTTAAGTTACGAGCAGTACTTC.

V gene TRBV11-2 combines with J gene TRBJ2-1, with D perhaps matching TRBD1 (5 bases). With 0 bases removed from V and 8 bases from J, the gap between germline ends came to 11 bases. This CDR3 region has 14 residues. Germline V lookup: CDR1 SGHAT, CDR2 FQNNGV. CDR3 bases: TGTGCCAGCAGCTTAGACAGGGTGATAGATGAGCAGTTCTTC. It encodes CASSLDRVIDEQFF.

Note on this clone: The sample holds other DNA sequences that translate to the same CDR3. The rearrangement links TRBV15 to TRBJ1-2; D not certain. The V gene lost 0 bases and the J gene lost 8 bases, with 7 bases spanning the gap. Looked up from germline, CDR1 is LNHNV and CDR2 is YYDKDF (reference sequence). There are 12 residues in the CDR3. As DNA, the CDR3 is TGTGCCACCAGCAGAGATTCGGGGGGCTACACCTTC. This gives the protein CATSRDSGGYTF.

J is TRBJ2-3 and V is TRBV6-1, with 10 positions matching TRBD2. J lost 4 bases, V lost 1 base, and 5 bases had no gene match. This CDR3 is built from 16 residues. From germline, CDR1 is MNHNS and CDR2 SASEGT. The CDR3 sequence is CASSEGAAGGSDTQYF. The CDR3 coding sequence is TGTGCCAGCAGTGAAGGGGCAGCGGGAGGGTCAGATACGCAGTATTTT.

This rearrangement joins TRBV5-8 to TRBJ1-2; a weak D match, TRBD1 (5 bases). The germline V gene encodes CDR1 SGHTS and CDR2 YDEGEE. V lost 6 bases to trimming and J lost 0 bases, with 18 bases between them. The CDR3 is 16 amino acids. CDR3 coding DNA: TGTGCCAGCAAGAACCTCGGGACCGCGACTAACTATGGCTACACCTTC. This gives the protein CASKNLGTATNYGYTF. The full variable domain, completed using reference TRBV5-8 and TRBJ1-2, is EAGVTQSPTHLIKTRGQQATLRCSPISGHTSVYWYQQALGLGLQFLLWYDEGEERNRGNFPPRFSGRQFPNYSSELNVNALELEDSALYLCASKNLGTATNYGYTFGSGTRLTVV.

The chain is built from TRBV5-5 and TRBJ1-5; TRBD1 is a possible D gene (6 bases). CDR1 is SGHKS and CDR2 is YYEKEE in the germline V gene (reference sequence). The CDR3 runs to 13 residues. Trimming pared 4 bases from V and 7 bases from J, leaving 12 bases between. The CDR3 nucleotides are TGTGCCAGCAGCGTATTCCAGGGGCAGCCCCAGCATTTT. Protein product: CASSVFQGQPQHF. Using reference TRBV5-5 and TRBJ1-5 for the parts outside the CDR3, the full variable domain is DAGVTQSPTHLIKTRGQQVTLRCSPISGHKSVSWYQQVLGQGPQFIFQYYEKEERGRGNFPDRFSARQFPNYSSELNVNALLLGDSALYLCASSVFQGQPQHFGDGTRLSIL.

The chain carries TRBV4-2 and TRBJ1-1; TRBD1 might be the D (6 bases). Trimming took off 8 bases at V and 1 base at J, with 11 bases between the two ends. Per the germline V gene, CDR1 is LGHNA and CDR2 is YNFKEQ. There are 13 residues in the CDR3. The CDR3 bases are TGTGCCAGCCAAAAAGGGGGGAACACTGAAGCTTTCTTT. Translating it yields CASQKGGNTEAFF.

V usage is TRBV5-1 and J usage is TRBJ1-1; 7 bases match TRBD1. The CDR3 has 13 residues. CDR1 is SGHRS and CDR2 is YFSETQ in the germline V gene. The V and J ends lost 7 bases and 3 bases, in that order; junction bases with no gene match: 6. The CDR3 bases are TGCGCCAGCTACCGGGACAGTTACACTGAAGCTTTCTTT. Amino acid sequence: CASYRDSYTEAFF.

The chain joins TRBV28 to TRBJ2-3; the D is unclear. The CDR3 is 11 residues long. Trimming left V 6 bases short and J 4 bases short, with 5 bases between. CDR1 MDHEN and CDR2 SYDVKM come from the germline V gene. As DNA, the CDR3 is TGTGCCAGCAGGATCGCAGATACGCAGTATTTT. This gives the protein CASRIADTQYF.

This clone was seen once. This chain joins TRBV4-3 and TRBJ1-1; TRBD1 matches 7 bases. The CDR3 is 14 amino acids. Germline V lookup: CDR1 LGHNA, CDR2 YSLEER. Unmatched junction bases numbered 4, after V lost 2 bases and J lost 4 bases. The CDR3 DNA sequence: TGCGCCAGCAGCCAATTCAGGGGGGGCACTGAAGCTTTCTTT. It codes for CASSQFRGGTEAFF.

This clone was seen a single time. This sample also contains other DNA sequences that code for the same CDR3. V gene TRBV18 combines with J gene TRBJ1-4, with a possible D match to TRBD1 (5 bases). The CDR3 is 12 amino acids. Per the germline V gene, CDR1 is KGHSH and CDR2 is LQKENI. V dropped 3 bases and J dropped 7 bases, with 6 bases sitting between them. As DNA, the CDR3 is TGTGCCAGCTCACCTCAGGGTGAAAAACTGTTTTTT. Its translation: CASSPQGEKLFF.

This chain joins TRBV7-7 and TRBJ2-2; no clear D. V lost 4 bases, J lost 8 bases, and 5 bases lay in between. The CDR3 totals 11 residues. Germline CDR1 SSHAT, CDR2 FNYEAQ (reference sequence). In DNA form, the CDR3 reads TGTGCCAGCAGCTCCGGAGGGGAGCTGTTTTTT. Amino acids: CASSSGGELFF. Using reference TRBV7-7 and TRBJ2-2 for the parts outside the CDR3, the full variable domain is GAGVSQSPRYKVTKRGQDVTLRCDPISSHATLYWYQQALGQGPEFLTYFNYEAQPDKSGLPSDRFSAERPEGSISTLTIQRTEQRDSAMYRCASSSGGELFFGEGSRLTVL.

The CDR3 coding sequence is TGTGCCAGCAGCGGACGTCAGGGGGCGCCTAACCACGAGCAGTACTTC. Protein product: CASSGRQGAPNHEQYF. The chain carries TRBV5-6 and TRBJ2-7, with 8 positions matching TRBD1. Germline V gene sequence: CDR1 SGHDT, CDR2 YYEEEE. This CDR3 contains 16 residues. The J segment lost 5 bases and the V segment lost 4 bases, leaving 14 bases of the junction unmatched.

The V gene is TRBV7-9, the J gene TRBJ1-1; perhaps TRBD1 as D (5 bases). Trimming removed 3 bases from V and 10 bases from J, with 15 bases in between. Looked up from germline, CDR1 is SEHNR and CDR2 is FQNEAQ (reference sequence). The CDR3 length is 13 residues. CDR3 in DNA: TGTGCCAGCAGCTTTCGTCAGGGAGCTGGAGCTTTCTTT. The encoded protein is CASSFRQGAGAFF. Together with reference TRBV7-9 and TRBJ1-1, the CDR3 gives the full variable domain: DTGVSQNPRHKITKRGQNVTFRCDPISEHNRLYWYRQTLGQGPEFLTYFQNEAQLEKSRLLSDRFSAERPKGSFSTLEIQRTEQGDSAMYLCASSFRQGAGAFFGQGTRLTVV.

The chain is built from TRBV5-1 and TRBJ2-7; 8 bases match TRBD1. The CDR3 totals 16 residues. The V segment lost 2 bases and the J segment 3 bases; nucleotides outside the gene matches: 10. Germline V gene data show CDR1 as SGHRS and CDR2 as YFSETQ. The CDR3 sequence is CASSFGWGQEVYEQYF. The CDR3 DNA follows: TGCGCCAGCAGCTTTGGGTGGGGACAGGAGGTCTACGAGCAGTACTTC.